Below are 32 T cell receptor beta chains sequenced from a single sample in a study of T-cell memory formation after mild COVID-19. TCRdb called the 5' RACE reads again in MiXCR, with one record for every CDR3 protein. The data contain 550,000 to 600,000 distinct CDR3 sequences, 15% to 20% of them singletons. Sequencing was performed on PBMCs or a T cell subset sorted from them (not recorded which). The origin of the receptors is an adult woman who had mild COVID-19 (a few samples of this study predate the infection). Cell type and time point are not known.

The rearrangement uses TRBV10-3 and TRBJ2-7, with D perhaps assigned TRBD1 or TRBD2 (5 bases each). The CDR3 spans 14 residues. V lost 0 bases, J lost 7 bases, and 13 bases lay in between. Germline CDR1 and CDR2: ENHRY and SYGVKD. CDR3 in amino acids: CAISESGTVSEQYF. DNA of the CDR3: TGTGCCATCAGTGAGTCTGGGACCGTGAGTGAGCAGTACTTC.

A few counts support this clonotype. This chain connects TRBV6-5 to TRBJ2-1, with a tentative D call TRBD1 (6 bases). CDR1 is MNHEY and CDR2 is SVGAGI in the germline V gene. The CDR3 is 15 amino acids. V was clipped by 6 bases and J by 3 bases, with 15 bases between them. CDR3: CASRLRDTVYNEQFF. CDR3 nucleotide sequence: TGTGCCAGCAGGCTCCGGGACACAGTCTACAATGAGCAGTTCTTC.

The J gene is TRBJ2-2, the V gene TRBV24-1; 8 nucleotides match TRBD2. There are 16 residues in the CDR3. The J segment lost 3 bases and the V segment lost 2 bases, leaving 4 bases of the junction unmatched. Germline V gene sequence: CDR1 KGHDR, CDR2 SFDVKD. The CDR3 region is CATSDWREADTGELFF. CDR3 DNA: TGTGCCACCAGTGATTGGCGGGAGGCGGACACCGGGGAGCTGTTTTTT.

This clonotype was recorded once. The CDR3 is CASSHLGHFLWGTGELFF. The CDR3 nucleotides read TGCGCCAGCAGCCATCTAGGACATTTTCTTTGGGGCACCGGGGAGCTGTTTTTT. The chain couples TRBV5-1 to TRBJ2-2, with D possibly TRBD1 on 5 matching bases. V lost 4 bases to trimming and J lost 4 bases, with 23 bases between them. CDR3 length: 18 residues. Germline CDR1 is SGHRS and CDR2 is YFSETQ. Looking up the rest from reference TRBV5-1 and TRBJ2-2 gives the full variable domain: KAGVTQTPRYLIKTRGQQVTLSCSPISGHRSVSWYQQTPGQGLQFLFEYFSETQRNKGNFPGRFSGRQFSNSRSEMNVSTLELGDSALYLCASSHLGHFLWGTGELFFGEGSRLTVL.

J is TRBJ2-5 and V is TRBV29-1; TRBD2 matches 11 bases. The V segment lost 4 bases and the J segment 3 bases; nucleotides outside the gene matches: 7. The CDR3 runs to 15 residues. The germline gives CDR1 SQVTM, CDR2 ANQGSEA. CDR3 in amino acids: CSVVRLLAGEETQYF. The DNA of the CDR3 is TGCAGCGTTGTCCGTCTACTAGCGGGAGAAGAGACCCAGTACTTC.

This clonotype appeared a few times. The gene calls are TRBV6-2 or TRBV6-3 and TRBJ1-1, with a tentative D call TRBD1 (5 bases). Germline V gene data show CDR1 as MNHEY and CDR2 as SVGEGT. The CDR3 is 17 amino acids. Trimming cost V 2 bases and J 0 bases, with 16 bases left between them. The CDR3 sequence is CASSYGGTYRVNTEAFF. CDR3 nucleotide sequence: TGTGCCAGCAGTTACGGGGGGACTTACCGGGTGAACACTGAAGCTTTCTTT.

In this sample, this clonotype turned up a few times. The J gene is TRBJ2-3, the V gene TRBV29-1, with 10 bases aligning to TRBD1. The CDR3 runs 13 residues. From germline, CDR1 is SQVTM and CDR2 ANQGSEA. V lost 6 bases to trimming and J lost 14 bases; unmatched junction nucleotides: 14. CDR3 region: CSVENYDRGRLYF. In nucleotides, the CDR3 is TGCAGCGTCGAAAACTACGACAGGGGGCGGCTGTATTTT.

This clonotype was seen more than once but under ten times. This chain links TRBV12-3 or TRBV12-4 with TRBJ2-1; TRBD2 might be the D (6 bases). V was trimmed by 6 bases and J by 5 bases, leaving 14 bases between them. CDR3 length: 14 amino acids. The CDR3 region has the DNA TGTGCCAGCAGGCTATTCTCTAGCGACAATGAGCAGTTCTTC. This encodes CASRLFSSDNEQFF.

This clonotype was counted ten times or more. V usage is TRBV27 and J usage is TRBJ1-2, with a tentative D call TRBD1 (6 bases). Germline V lookup: CDR1 MNHEY, CDR2 SMNVEV (reference sequence). The CDR3 length is 15 residues. V lost 7 bases and J 0 bases, leaving 15 bases between the germline ends. The CDR3 loop reads CASTGGPFSNYGYTF. In DNA, the CDR3 is TGTGCCAGCACTGGGGGGCCATTTTCTAACTATGGCTACACCTTC.

J is TRBJ2-7 and V is TRBV6-2 or TRBV6-3; D is possibly TRBD1 or TRBD2 (5 bases each). V was cut by 2 bases and J by 4 bases, with 18 bases left in between. Per the germline V gene, CDR1 is MNHEY and CDR2 is SVGEGT. The CDR3 loop spans 16 amino acids. CDR3 residues: CASSYGGAPPPYEQYF. The CDR3 coding sequence is TGTGCCAGCAGTTACGGGGGAGCACCCCCGCCATACGAGCAGTACTTC.

The chain couples TRBV15 to TRBJ1-2; TRBD1 aligns across 9 bases. Trimming removed 3 bases from V and 8 bases from J; junction bases left unmatched: 7. This CDR3 comprises 14 residues. Germline lookup yields CDR1 LNHNV and CDR2 YYDKDF (reference sequence). The CDR3 region is CATSRPGQGKGYTF. The CDR3 coding sequence is TGTGCCACCAGCAGGCCCGGACAGGGGAAAGGCTACACCTTC.

This clonotype was observed a handful of times. The rearrangement joins TRBV18 to TRBJ1-1; D possibly corresponds to TRBD1 (5 bases). Deletions cut 3 bases from V and 11 bases from J, with 22 bases between. The V gene's germline CDR1 is KGHSH and CDR2 LQKENI. The CDR3 is 15 residues long. This CDR3 reads CASSPRGLSGVVAFF. DNA for the CDR3: TGTGCCAGCTCACCCCGGGGACTCAGCGGGGTAGTGGCTTTCTTT.

Many counts were recorded for this clonotype. The rearrangement links TRBV4-1 to TRBJ2-1; 12 positions agree with TRBD2. CDR3 length: 18 amino acids. Germline V gene sequence: CDR1 MGHRA, CDR2 YSYEKL. The J segment lost 2 bases and the V segment lost 1 base, leaving 6 bases of the junction unmatched. CDR3 sequence reads: CASSQGLAGASTYNEQFF. DNA for the CDR3: TGCGCCAGCAGCCAAGGACTAGCGGGGGCCTCGACCTACAATGAGCAGTTCTTC.

The chain couples TRBV11-2 to TRBJ1-5, with D unresolved. The V end was cut by 5 bases, the J end by 4 bases, with 15 bases between. There are 15 residues in the CDR3. CDR1 SGHAT and CDR2 FQNNGV come from the germline V gene. The chain's CDR3 is CASSPPAPNNQPQHF. The CDR3 DNA sequence: TGTGCCAGCAGCCCACCCGCCCCGAATAATCAGCCCCAGCATTTT.

This clonotype was observed a handful of times. The rearrangement links TRBV7-2 to TRBJ2-3; D possibly matches TRBD1 or TRBD2 (5 bases each). Trimming stripped 2 bases from V and 0 bases from J, with 18 bases between. The CDR3 runs 18 residues. The V gene's germline CDR1 is SGHTA and CDR2 FQGNSA. CDR3 sequence: CASSLSITGPPSTDTQYF. The CDR3 DNA reads TGTGCCAGCAGCTTAAGTATAACGGGGCCCCCTAGCACAGATACGCAGTATTTT.

The CDR3 here is CASSQVRGGETQYF. The CDR3 DNA reads TGTGCCAGCAGCCAAGTAAGGGGGGGAGAGACCCAGTACTTC. The genes are TRBV14 and TRBJ2-5; D might be TRBD2 (7 bases). The CDR3 has 14 amino acids. Looked up from germline, CDR1 is SGHDN and CDR2 is FVKESK. With 1 base removed from V and 4 bases from J, the gap between germline ends came to 10 bases.

In its sample, this clonotype was seen a few times. The rearrangement joins TRBV6-5 to TRBJ1-5; a weak D match, TRBD1 (5 bases). From germline, CDR1 is MNHEY and CDR2 SVGAGI. The CDR3 totals 13 residues. V dropped 8 bases and J dropped 2 bases, with 10 bases sitting between them. The CDR3 is CASGQRGNQPQHF. The CDR3 nucleotides read TGTGCCAGCGGACAAAGGGGCAATCAGCCCCAGCATTTT.

In its sample, this clonotype was seen a few times. The chain links TRBV29-1 to TRBJ2-5; 14 bases fit TRBD2. The CDR3 spans 17 residues. V trimming: 5 bases; J trimming: 0 bases; junction bases outside the gene matches: 8. Germline V lookup: CDR1 SQVTM, CDR2 ANQGSEA. CDR3 loop: CSVKGLAGVGDQETQYF. The CDR3, as DNA: TGCAGCGTTAAGGGACTAGCGGGAGTAGGGGACCAAGAGACCCAGTACTTC.

V usage is TRBV20-1 and J usage is TRBJ2-5, with 8 bases lining up with TRBD2. Germline V gene data show CDR1 as DFQATT and CDR2 as SNEGSKA (reference sequence). With V trimmed by 4 bases and J by 5 bases, 18 bases remained unmatched. The length of the CDR3 is 17 residues. CDR3 amino acids: CSATSSISGMGPETQYF. In DNA, the CDR3 is TGCAGTGCTACAAGTTCTATTAGCGGGATGGGGCCGGAGACCCAGTACTTC.

This clonotype has more than one count but fewer than ten. The chain links TRBV27 to TRBJ1-2, with D perhaps TRBD1 (6 bases). Germline loops: CDR1 MNHEY, CDR2 SMNVEV (reference sequence). The V end was cut by 2 bases, the J end by 8 bases, with 12 bases between. This CDR3 contains 13 residues. The CDR3 nucleotides read TGTGCCAGCAGTTTACACAGGGCGGGAGGCTACACCTTC. Translation gives CASSLHRAGGYTF.

This clonotype was counted a few times. V gene TRBV20-1 combines with J gene TRBJ1-2, with D unresolved. The germline V gene has CDR1 DFQATT and CDR2 SNEGSKA (reference sequence). Trimming removed 0 bases from V and 3 bases from J, with 11 bases in between. There are 14 residues in the CDR3. CDR3 nucleotides: TGCAGTGCTAGAGATGGTAGGGCGGACTATGGCTACACCTTC. Translating gives CSARDGRADYGYTF.

The table lists this clonotype with a few counts. The genes are TRBV5-1 and TRBJ2-7, with 8 bases lining up with TRBD1. The CDR3 sequence is 14 residues long. J gave up 3 bases and V 6 bases, and 8 bases lay outside the gene matches. CDR1 SGHRS and CDR2 YFSETQ come from the germline V gene. CDR3 in DNA: TGCGCCAGCAAAGGACAGGGCCTCTACTACGAGCAGTACTTC. This gives the protein CASKGQGLYYEQYF.

This clonotype was found a few times. V usage is TRBV4-2 and J usage is TRBJ1-2; D gene unclear. This CDR3 contains 12 residues. Trimming left V 1 base short and J 8 bases short, with 8 bases between. Germline-derived CDR1 and CDR2 are LGHNA and YNFKEQ. The CDR3 reads CASSQGGEGYTF. CDR3 nucleotides: TGTGCCAGCAGCCAAGGAGGTGAGGGCTACACCTTC.

J is TRBJ1-2 and V is TRBV7-2; D may be TRBD1 (5 bases). Trimming removed 4 bases from V and 3 bases from J, with 18 bases in between. The CDR3 covers 16 residues. CDR1 and CDR2 from the germline V gene are SGHTA and FQGNSA. CDR3: CASSSLGGTADYGYTF. The DNA for the CDR3 is TGTGCCAGCAGCTCACTCGGGGGGACCGCCGACTATGGCTACACCTTC.

The table lists this clonotype with a few counts. V is TRBV29-1 and J is TRBJ2-3; D might be TRBD1 or TRBD2, each matching 5 bases. This CDR3 is 14 amino acids long. Trimming took 4 bases from V and 6 from J, leaving 17 bases between them. Germline values: CDR1 SQVTM, CDR2 ANQGSEA. CDR3 amino acids: CSVVRGPPWDTQYF. The CDR3 bases are TGCAGCGTTGTCCGGGGACCGCCGTGGGATACGCAGTATTTT.

The CDR3 DNA follows: TGTGCCAGCAGTTTACAGGGGGGAGGCAATCAGCCCCAGCATTTT. It yields the protein CASSLQGGGNQPQHF. This chain joins TRBV28 and TRBJ1-5; 7 bases map to TRBD1. The V gene end was trimmed by 2 bases and the J gene end by 2 bases; junction bases not matched to a gene: 3. This CDR3 region has 15 residues. In germline, CDR1 is MDHEN, CDR2 SYDVKM. The variable domain in full, with the rest retrieved from reference TRBV28 and TRBJ1-5, is DVKVTQSSRYLVKRTGEKVFLECVQDMDHENMFWYRQDPGLGLRLIYFSYDVKMKEKGDIPEGYSVSREKKERFSLILESASTNQTSMYLCASSLQGGGNQPQHFGDGTRLSIL.

The chain couples TRBV5-4 to TRBJ1-1; the D gene is possibly TRBD1 (5 bases). The length of the CDR3 is 15 residues. In germline, CDR1 is SGHNT, CDR2 YYREEE (reference sequence). The V gene lost 0 bases and the J gene lost 1 base, with 10 bases spanning the gap. CDR3 sequence: CASSLAGHANTEAFF. In DNA form, the CDR3 reads TGTGCCAGCAGCTTGGCCGGACATGCGAACACTGAAGCTTTCTTT.

The rearrangement links TRBV19 to TRBJ2-1, with TRBD2 identical over 10 bases. This CDR3 has 18 amino acids. CDR1 is LNHDA and CDR2 is SQIVND in the germline V gene (reference sequence). The V gene end was trimmed by 3 bases and the J gene end by 7 bases; junction bases not matched to a gene: 15. CDR3 in DNA: TGTGCCAGTAGTATGGGTGGATGGACTAGCGGCCCACCGAATGAGCAGTTCTTC. Translating it yields CASSMGGWTSGPPNEQFF.

The chain has TRBV20-1 and TRBJ2-1; 11 bases match TRBD2. CDR1 is DFQATT and CDR2 is SNEGSKA in the germline V gene (reference sequence). The CDR3 is 14 residues long. Losses at the gene ends were 3 bases for V and 5 bases for J; bases not matched to a gene: 3. The CDR3 region has the DNA TGCAGTGCTAGCCTAGCGGGAGGAGACAATGAGCAGTTCTTC. Protein: CSASLAGGDNEQFF.

The chain employs TRBV6-5 and TRBJ2-5; 8 bases map to TRBD2. V was clipped by 5 bases and J by 2 bases; unmatched bases: 7. CDR3 size: 15 residues. Germline V gives CDR1 MNHEY, CDR2 SVGAGI. CDR3 protein: CASSEYEREQETQYF. The CDR3 DNA reads as TGTGCCAGCAGTGAATACGAGCGGGAGCAAGAGACCCAGTACTTC.

This chain connects TRBV6-6 to TRBJ2-3; D gene unclear. CDR1 and CDR2 (germline): MNHNY, SVGAGI (reference sequence). The CDR3 sequence is 16 residues long. With 3 bases removed from V and 0 bases from J, the gap between germline ends came to 13 bases. Here the CDR3 reads CASSYGLVASTDTQYF. CDR3 coding DNA: TGTGCCAGCAGTTATGGTCTAGTAGCAAGCACAGATACGCAGTATTTT.

A few counts support this clonotype. This chain links TRBV5-1 with TRBJ1-1; 8 bases are shared with TRBD1. The CDR3 is 14 amino acids. Germline-derived CDR1 and CDR2 are SGHRS and YFSETQ. With V trimmed by 3 bases and J by 11 bases, 12 bases remained unmatched. CDR3 loop: CASSSGQGGIGAFF. CDR3 DNA: TGCGCCAGCAGCTCTGGACAGGGTGGTATTGGGGCTTTCTTT.